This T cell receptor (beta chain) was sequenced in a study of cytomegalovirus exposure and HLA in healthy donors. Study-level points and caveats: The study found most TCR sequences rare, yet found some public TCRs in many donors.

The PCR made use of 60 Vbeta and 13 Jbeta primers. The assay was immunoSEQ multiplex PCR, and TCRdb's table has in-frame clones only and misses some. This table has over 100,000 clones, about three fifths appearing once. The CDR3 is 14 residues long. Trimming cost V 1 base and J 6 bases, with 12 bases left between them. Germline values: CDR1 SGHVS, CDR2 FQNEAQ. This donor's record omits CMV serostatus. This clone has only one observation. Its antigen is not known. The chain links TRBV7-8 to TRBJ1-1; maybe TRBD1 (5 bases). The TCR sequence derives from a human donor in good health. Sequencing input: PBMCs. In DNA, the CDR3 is TGTGCCAGCAGCTTAGGGAGGGGAAGCGCTGAAGCTTTCTTT. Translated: CASSLGRGSAEAFF. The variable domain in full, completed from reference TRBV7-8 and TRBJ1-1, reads GAGVSQSPRYKVAKRGQDVALRCDPISGHVSLFWYQQALGQGPEFLTYFQNEAQLDKSGLPSDRFFAERPEGSVSTLKIQRTQQEDSAVYLCASSLGRGSAEAFFGQGTRLTVV.